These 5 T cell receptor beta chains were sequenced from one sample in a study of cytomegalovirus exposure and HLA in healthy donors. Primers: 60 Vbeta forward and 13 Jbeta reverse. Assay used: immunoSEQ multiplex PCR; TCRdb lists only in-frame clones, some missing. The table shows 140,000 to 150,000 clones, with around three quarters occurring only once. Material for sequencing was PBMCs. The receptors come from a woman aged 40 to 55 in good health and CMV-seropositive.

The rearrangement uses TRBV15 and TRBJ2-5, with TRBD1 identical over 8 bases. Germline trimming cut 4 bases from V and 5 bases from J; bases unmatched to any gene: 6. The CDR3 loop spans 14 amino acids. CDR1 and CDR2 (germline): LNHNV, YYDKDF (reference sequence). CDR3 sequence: CATSIGQGAETQYF. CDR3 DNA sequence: TGTGCCACCAGCATAGGACAGGGCGCGGAGACCCAGTACTTC.

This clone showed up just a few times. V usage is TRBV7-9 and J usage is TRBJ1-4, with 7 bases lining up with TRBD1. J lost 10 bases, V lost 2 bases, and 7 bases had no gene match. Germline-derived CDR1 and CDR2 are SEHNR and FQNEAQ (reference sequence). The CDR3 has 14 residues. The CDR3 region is CASSLPGQEGKLFF. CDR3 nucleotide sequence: TGTGCCAGCAGCTTACCCGGACAGGAAGGAAAACTGTTTTTT. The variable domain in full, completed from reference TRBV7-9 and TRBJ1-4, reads DTGVSQNPRHKITKRGQNVTFRCDPISEHNRLYWYRQTLGQGPEFLTYFQNEAQLEKSRLLSDRFSAERPKGSFSTLEIQRTEQGDSAMYLCASSLPGQEGKLFFGSGTQLSVL.

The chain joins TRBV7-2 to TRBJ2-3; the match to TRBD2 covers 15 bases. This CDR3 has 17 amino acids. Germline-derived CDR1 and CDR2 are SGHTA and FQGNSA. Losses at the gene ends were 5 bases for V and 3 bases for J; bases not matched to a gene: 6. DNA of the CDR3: TGTGCCAGCAGCCGTGGACTAGCGGGGGGGTGGACAGATACGCAGTATTTT. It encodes CASSRGLAGGWTDTQYF.

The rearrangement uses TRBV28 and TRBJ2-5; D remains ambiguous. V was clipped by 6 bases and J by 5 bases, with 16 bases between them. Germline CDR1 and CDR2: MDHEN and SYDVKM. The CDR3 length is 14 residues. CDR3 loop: CASSNPGLRETQYF. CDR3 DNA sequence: TGTGCCAGCAGCAACCCAGGTCTCCGGGAGACCCAGTACTTC.

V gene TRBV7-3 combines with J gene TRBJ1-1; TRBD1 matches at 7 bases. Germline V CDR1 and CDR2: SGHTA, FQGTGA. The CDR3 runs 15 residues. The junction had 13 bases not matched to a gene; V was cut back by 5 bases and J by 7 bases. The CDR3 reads CASSEQGQRTDEAFF. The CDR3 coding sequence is TGTGCCAGCAGCGAACAGGGACAGCGAACTGATGAAGCTTTCTTT. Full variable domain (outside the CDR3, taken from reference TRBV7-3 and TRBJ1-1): GAGVSQTPSNKVTEKGKYVELRCDPISGHTALYWYRQSLGQGPEFLIYFQGTGAADDSGLPNDRFFAVRPEGSVSTLKIQRTERGDSAVYLCASSEQGQRTDEAFFGQGTRLTVV.